What follows describes a single T cell receptor (beta chain). The sample belongs to a study of OX40 agonist ivuxolimab in advanced cancers. At the level of the study: Hepatocellular carcinoma, melanoma, renal cell or head and neck cancer was diagnosed in the dose-escalation patients.

The protocol was immunoSEQ multiplex PCR, while the TCRdb copy is restricted to in-frame clones and leaves out a portion. The sample consists of some 80,000 clones, 87% of them appearing once. V lost 5 bases and J lost 6, with 7 bases in between. From germline, CDR1 is SGHAT and CDR2 FQNNGV. This CDR3 region has 12 residues. This chain connects TRBV11-2 to TRBJ2-2; no firm D call. The sequence derives from an adult with an advanced solid tumor such as melanoma, head and neck, liver or kidney cancer. Sequencing was performed on CD4+ or CD8+ T cells sorted from blood, taken in a trial of the OX40 agonist ivuxolimab. CDR3 coding DNA: TGTGCCAGCAGCCGACCCCCCGGGGAGCTGTTTTTT. Translation: CASSRPPGELFF.